These T cell receptor beta chains were read from a single sample in a study of CD8+CD57+ T cells in acquired aplastic anemia. TCRdb independently ran MiXCR on the reads; one entry per CDR3 protein. Of about 420,000 distinct CDR3 sequences in the sample, 55% to 70% were seen once. Sequencing was carried out using sorted CD4+, CD8+, or CD8+CD57+ T cells (not recorded which) from PBMCs. Receptor source: a human donor in good health, serving as a control. The CDR3 runs from the conserved cysteine through the conserved F or W. D genes are given only for firm matches. The size field is filled for only some rows; it gives once, few, many or a size class.

CDR3: CASSASPTVNSYGYTF
DNA: TGTGCCAGCAGCGCCTCTCCGACAGTCAACTCTTATGGCTACACCTTC
V: TRBV5-8
J: TRBJ1-2
size: many
D: NA

CDR3: CASSLEGPDYDQYNEQFF
DNA: TGTGCCAGCAGCTTAGAAGGGCCGGACTACGATCAGTACAATGAGCAGTTCTTC
V: TRBV7-2
J: TRBJ2-1
size: NA
D: NA

CDR3: CASSTWEAQGTQCF
DNA: TGTGCCAGCAGCACGTGGGAGGCACAGGGGACCCAGTGCTTC
V: TRBV7-2
J: TRBJ2-5
size: NA
D: NA

CDR3: CASSPTTPRRGGTDTQYF
DNA: TGTGCCAGCAGTCCAACCACCCCTCGGCGGGGAGGCACAGATACGCAGTATTTT
V: TRBV12-3/TRBV12-4
J: TRBJ2-3
size: many
D: NA

CDR3: CASSPIDNEQFF
DNA: TGTGCCAGCTCACCAATTGACAATGAGCAGTTCTTC
V: TRBV18
J: TRBJ2-1
size: NA
D: NA

CDR3: CASSPGLAGKETQYF
DNA: TGTGCCAGCAGCCCGGGACTAGCGGGCAAAGAGACCCAGTACTTC
V: TRBV6-6
J: TRBJ2-5
size: NA
D: TRBD2

CDR3: CASSLGTAVRGYYGYTF
DNA: TGTGCCAGCAGCTTGGGGACGGCGGTGAGGGGCTACTATGGCTACACCTTC
V: TRBV9
J: TRBJ1-2
size: NA
D: NA

CDR3: CASSPPGGELVF
DNA: TGTGCCAGCAGCCCCCCAGGGGGGGAGCTGGTCTTC
V: TRBV2
J: TRBJ2-2
size: NA
D: NA

CDR3: CASSVAVSVGGNTIYF
DNA: TGTGCCAGCAGCGTAGCCGTATCGGTCGGTGGAAACACCATATATTTT
V: TRBV9
J: TRBJ1-3
size: NA
D: NA

CDR3: CASSKVDRMANEQFF
DNA: TGTGCCAGCAGTAAGGTGGACAGAATGGCAAATGAGCAGTTCTTC
V: TRBV6-6
J: TRBJ2-1
size: many
D: NA

CDR3: CASSLMGTDTQYF
DNA: TGTGCCAGCAGCCTAATGGGCACAGATACGCAGTATTTT
V: TRBV7-3
J: TRBJ2-3
size: many
D: NA

CDR3: CASSGLTANDEAFF
DNA: TGTGCCAGCAGCGGGCTGACTGCGAATGATGAAGCTTTCTTT
V: TRBV15
J: TRBJ1-1
size: NA
D: NA

CDR3: CASSLDREAFF
DNA: TGTGCCAGCAGCTTAGACAGGGAAGCTTTCTTT
V: TRBV7-2
J: TRBJ1-1
size: many
D: NA

CDR3: CASSGNRGRNEQFF
DNA: TGTGCCAGCAGCGGGAACAGGGGACGCAATGAGCAGTTCTTC
V: TRBV7-3
J: TRBJ2-1
size: many
D: TRBD1

CDR3: CASSLDTNGQFF
DNA: TGTGCCAGCAGCTTAGACACGAATGGGCAGTTCTTC
V: TRBV7-2
J: TRBJ2-1
size: few
D: NA

CDR3: CASRRWGGSYEQYF
DNA: TGTGCCTCTCGACGGTGGGGCGGCTCCTACGAGCAGTACTTC
V: TRBV12-3/TRBV12-4
J: TRBJ2-7
size: NA
D: NA

CDR3: CASSALGRRGPLHF
DNA: TGTGCCAGCAGTGCGCTGGGCAGGCGCGGGCCCCTCCACTTT
V: TRBV19
J: TRBJ1-6
size: once
D: NA

CDR3: CASSLSGGRNTEAFF
DNA: TGTGCCAGCAGCTTATCAGGGGGCCGGAACACTGAAGCTTTCTTT
V: TRBV7-2
J: TRBJ1-1
size: NA
D: TRBD1

CDR3: CSARDRALGANVLTF
DNA: TGCAGTGCTAGAGATAGGGCGCTTGGGGCCAACGTCCTGACTTTC
V: TRBV20-1
J: TRBJ2-6
size: many
D: NA

CDR3: CAWSAGTSGYEQYF
DNA: TGTGCCTGGAGCGCCGGGACTAGCGGCTACGAGCAGTACTTC
V: TRBV30
J: TRBJ2-7
size: many
D: TRBD2

CDR3: CASSVAMGGMGANVLTF
DNA: TGTGCCAGCAGCGTAGCTATGGGGGGCATGGGGGCCAACGTCCTGACTTTC
V: TRBV9
J: TRBJ2-6
size: many
D: NA

CDR3: CASSHPLAGYEQYF
DNA: TGTGCCAGCAGCCACCCCCTAGCCGGCTACGAGCAGTACTTC
V: TRBV6-6
J: TRBJ2-7
size: once
D: NA

CDR3: CASSTRTGGVYEQEQFF
DNA: TGTGCCAGCAGCACTCGAACAGGGGGGGTTTACGAGCAGGAGCAGTTCTTC
V: TRBV7-8
J: TRBJ2-1
size: once
D: NA

CDR3: CASSFGQLNSQETQYF
DNA: TGTGCCAGCAGCTTTGGGCAGTTGAATTCACAAGAGACCCAGTACTTC
V: TRBV9
J: TRBJ2-5
size: NA
D: NA

CDR3: CASSPQGTRYGYASGYF
DNA: TGTGCCAGTAGTCCCCAGGGGACTAGGTATGGCTACGCCTCCGGTTATTTT
V: TRBV19
J: TRBJ2-3
size: NA
D: TRBD2

CDR3: CAISESGPFYGYTF
DNA: TGTGCCATCAGTGAGTCGGGTCCCTTCTATGGCTACACCTTC
V: TRBV10-3
J: TRBJ1-2
size: NA
D: NA

CDR3: CASSSTGSGELFF
DNA: TGTGCCAGCAGTTCCACGGGAAGCGGGGAGCTGTTTTTT
V: TRBV12-3/TRBV12-4
J: TRBJ2-2
size: many
D: NA

CDR3: CASKFLPGISAGELFF
DNA: TGTGCCAGCAAATTTTTACCGGGGATCTCGGCCGGGGAGCTGTTTTTT
V: TRBV7-8
J: TRBJ2-2
size: NA
D: NA

CDR3: CASHDRLQETQYF
DNA: TGTGCCAGCCATGACAGGTTACAAGAGACCCAGTACTTC
V: TRBV5-4
J: TRBJ2-5
size: few
D: NA

CDR3: CASSSGTENEKLFF
DNA: TGTGCCAGTAGCTCCGGGACGGAGAATGAAAAACTGTTTTTT
V: TRBV19
J: TRBJ1-4
size: NA
D: NA

CDR3: CASQPVWPDTQYF
DNA: TGTGCCAGCCAGCCTGTTTGGCCAGATACGCAGTATTTT
V: TRBV7-2
J: TRBJ2-3
size: few
D: NA

CDR3: CASSFAGETQYF
DNA: TGTGCCAGCAGCTTCGCAGGAGAGACCCAGTACTTC
V: TRBV13
J: TRBJ2-5
size: NA
D: NA

CDR3: CATSESGTGGLDGYTF
DNA: TGTGCCACCAGTGAATCGGGGACAGGGGGACTAGACGGCTACACCTTC
V: TRBV24-1
J: TRBJ1-2
size: many
D: TRBD1

CDR3: CASSFGDRGPYEQFF
DNA: TGTGCCAGCAGCTTCGGAGACAGGGGCCCCTACGAGCAGTTCTTC
V: TRBV7-8
J: TRBJ2-1
size: NA
D: TRBD1

CDR3: CSAAVEGNYDGYTF
DNA: TGCAGTGCTGCGGTGGAGGGCAACTACGATGGCTACACCTTC
V: TRBV20-1
J: TRBJ1-2
size: NA
D: NA

CDR3: CSARAGTSGNNEQFF
DNA: TGCAGTGCTAGAGCCGGGACTAGCGGTAACAATGAGCAGTTCTTC
V: TRBV20-1
J: TRBJ2-1
size: NA
D: TRBD2

CDR3: CSAGYRKQWQHF
DNA: TGCAGTGCTGGTTACAGGAAACAATGGCAGCATTTT
V: TRBV20-1
J: TRBJ1-5
size: NA
D: NA

CDR3: CSVETPYSNQPQHF
DNA: TGCAGCGTTGAGACCCCCTACAGCAATCAGCCCCAGCATTTT
V: TRBV29-1
J: TRBJ1-5
size: NA
D: NA

CDR3: CASSTLAGDTDTQYF
DNA: TGTGCCAGCAGCACGCTAGCGGGGGATACAGATACGCAGTATTTT
V: TRBV5-4
J: TRBJ2-3
size: once
D: TRBD2

CDR3: CASSVGLAGVYEQYF
DNA: TGTGCCAGCAGCGTAGGACTAGCGGGGGTCTACGAGCAGTACTTC
V: TRBV9
J: TRBJ2-7
size: NA
D: TRBD2

CDR3: CASSFFLDGIINTEAFF
DNA: TGTGCCAGCAGCTTTTTCTTGGACGGGATAATTAACACTGAAGCTTTCTTT
V: TRBV11-1
J: TRBJ1-1
size: once
D: NA

CDR3: CASSFGQLNSPLHF
DNA: TGTGCCAGCAGCTTTGGGCAGTTGAATTCACCCCTCCACTTT
V: TRBV9
J: TRBJ1-6
size: many
D: NA

CDR3: CASSFQLAGARGEQFF
DNA: TGTGCCAGCAGCTTCCAACTGGCGGGGGCCCGCGGGGAGCAGTTCTTC
V: TRBV7-3
J: TRBJ2-1
size: NA
D: NA

CDR3: CASGPSCNSPHHF
DNA: TGTGCCAGCGGCCCCAGCTGTAATTCTCCCCACCACTTT
V: TRBV2
J: TRBJ1-6
size: NA
D: NA

CDR3: CASSFLSTTEADTQYF
DNA: TGCGCCAGCAGCTTTCTCAGTACCACTGAGGCTGATACGCAGTATTTT
V: TRBV5-1
J: TRBJ2-3
size: NA
D: NA

CDR3: CASSTVEGYTF
DNA: TGTGCCAGCAGCACGGTTGAGGGCTACACCTTC
V: TRBV7-2
J: TRBJ1-2
size: NA
D: NA

CDR3: CASSWTGATYDQTF
DNA: TGTGCCAGCAGCTGGACAGGGGCGACCTATGACCAGACCTTC
V: TRBV2
J: TRBJ2-7
size: once
D: TRBD1

CDR3: CASSDGVIYGYTF
DNA: TGTGCCAGCAGTGACGGGGTGATATATGGCTACACCTTC
V: TRBV2
J: TRBJ1-2
size: NA
D: NA

CDR3: CASSYGQTTNEKLFF
DNA: TGTGCCAGCAGTTACGGACAGACAACTAATGAAAAACTGTTTTTT
V: TRBV6-5
J: TRBJ1-4
size: many
D: NA

CDR3: CASSLGPDSPLHF
DNA: TGTGCCAGCAGCTTAGGGCCGGATTCACCCCTCCACTTT
V: TRBV7-9
J: TRBJ1-6
size: many
D: NA

CDR3: CASRGMGDTEAFF
DNA: TGCGCCAGCAGGGGGATGGGGGACACTGAAGCTTTCTTT
V: TRBV4-3
J: TRBJ1-1
size: NA
D: NA

CDR3: CATSRDKGQGGPQETQYF
DNA: TGTGCCACCAGCAGAGATAAGGGACAGGGGGGACCACAAGAGACCCAGTACTTC
V: TRBV15
J: TRBJ2-5
size: NA
D: TRBD1

CDR3: CASSRHGELNYDLF
DNA: TGTGCCAGCAGCCGCCACGGGGAACTGAACTACGATCTCTTT
V: TRBV9
J: TRBJ1-1
size: NA
D: NA

CDR3: CSVENRKSYRYTF
DNA: TGCAGCGTTGAAAACCGAAAGAGCTATCGCTACACCTTC
V: TRBV29-1
J: TRBJ1-2
size: NA
D: NA

CDR3: CSAKPGTDQGYTF
DNA: TGCAGTGCTAAACCTGGGACAGACCAAGGCTACACCTTC
V: TRBV20-1
J: TRBJ1-2
size: NA
D: TRBD1